This entry features one T cell receptor beta chain sequence. This record belongs to a study of cytomegalovirus exposure and HLA in healthy donors. Germline values: CDR1 MGHDK, CDR2 SYGVNS. V was clipped by 2 bases and J by 8 bases, with 12 bases between them. The CDR3 runs to 13 residues. A multiplex PCR was run with 60 Vbeta primers and 13 Jbeta primers. Repertoires were generated with immunoSEQ multiplex PCR, while TCRdb's copy carries only in-frame clones and drops some. The table lists 95,000 to 150,000 clones, approximately 80% of them singletons. Sequenced material: PBMCs. This TCR was recovered from a man aged 25-45 years in good health and CMV-seronegative. J is TRBJ1-2 and V is TRBV25-1; the D gene is possibly TRBD1 (5 bases). The CDR3 spells CASSEPAPGGYTF. The CDR3 nucleotides read TGTGCCAGCAGTGAACCGGCTCCAGGGGGCTACACCTTC.